This entry features one T cell receptor (beta chain) sequence. Antigen: not known. The time point denotes: after dendritic cell vaccination, including at tumor progression/relapse. Before vaccination, two weeks after the third vaccination, and at progression, PBMC were collected. This specimen comes from a study of glioma-infiltrating T cells after dendritic cell vaccination. Study summary: Monocyte-derived dendritic cells, cultured seven days with IL-4 and GM-CSF, were pulsed with autologous tumor lysate.

Findings of the study overall: Few patients contributed both blood and tumor specimens.

Amplification used 60 V beta primers and 13 J beta primers. Repertoires were generated with immunoSEQ multiplex PCR, while TCRdb's copy carries only in-frame clones and drops some. Altogether 70,000 to 90,000 clones are present, roughly 87% being singletons, with the ten largest covering roughly 6.8%. CDR3 size: 15 residues. Trimming removed 4 bases at V and 0 bases at J, with 13 bases between. Germline V gene lookup returns CDR1 SGHNT and CDR2 YYREEE (reference sequence). The sequencing used blood, collected after dendritic cell vaccination. This receptor was taken from a human donor with glioblastoma. The rearrangement uses TRBV5-4 and TRBJ1-1, with D perhaps matching TRBD1 (5 bases). In DNA, the CDR3 is TGTGCCAGCAGCCAAAACCCACAGGTGAACACTGAAGCTTTCTTT. Its protein product is CASSQNPQVNTEAFF.